This TCR beta chain originates from a study of T cells in tuberculosis. Repertoires were generated with immunoSEQ multiplex PCR, while TCRdb's copy carries only in-frame clones and drops some. The table shows more than 30,000 clones, with around 96% occurring only once. Latent tuberculosis screening used tuberculin skin test and IGRA at entry. Concerning this clone itself: Its specificity is not known.

Study-level results: Active tuberculosis TCR-alpha repertoires lay closer to GMM-specific TCRs than IGRA-negative controls, suggesting clonal expansion. The TCR-beta difference was not significant; alpha differences partly reflected length. Using the GMM-specific repertoire gave around 90% accuracy versus 60% to 70% with motifs.

Germline CDR1 reads SGHTA; CDR2 reads FQGTGA. This CDR3 has 15 amino acids. V lost 5 bases to trimming and J lost 0 bases, with 12 bases between them. The chain links TRBV7-3 to TRBJ2-3, with D tentatively TRBD2 (5 bases). The sequencing input was PBMCs. The TCR sequence derives from a donor under 30 with latent tuberculosis or without tuberculosis infection. The CDR3 sequence: CASSQVTTSTDTQYF. The CDR3 nucleotides read TGTGCCAGCAGCCAAGTGACTACTAGCACAGATACGCAGTATTTT.